Below are 11 T cell receptor beta chains sequenced from a single sample in a study of T cell responses to AZD1222 COVID-19 vaccine. The protocol was immunoSEQ multiplex PCR, while the TCRdb copy is restricted to in-frame clones and leaves out a portion. The sample yields more than 95,000 clones, around 84% seen once. Sample: peripheral blood, taken 28 days after the second AZD1222 dose. The receptors come from an adult who received the AZD1222 COVID-19 vaccine.

The J gene is TRBJ2-7, the V gene TRBV27; maybe TRBD1 (6 bases). This CDR3 is 13 amino acids long. In germline, CDR1 is MNHEY, CDR2 SMNVEV (reference sequence). V was trimmed by 6 bases and J by 1 base, leaving 10 bases between them. The CDR3 loop reads CASRRTGSYEQYF. CDR3 coding DNA: TGTGCCAGCAGGAGAACAGGGTCCTACGAGCAGTACTTC.

The chain couples TRBV19 to TRBJ1-4; D is undetermined. The CDR3 covers 16 residues. Germline lookup yields CDR1 LNHDA and CDR2 SQIVND (reference sequence). V lost 4 bases and J 4 bases, leaving 16 bases between the germline ends. The chain's CDR3 is CASSKFSAGGNEKLFF. The DNA of the CDR3 is TGTGCCAGTAGTAAATTCTCCGCAGGAGGTAATGAAAAACTGTTTTTT.

The genes are TRBV19 and TRBJ2-1; D gene uncertain. The V end lost 3 bases, the J end lost 9 bases, and 12 bases lay between the germline ends. This CDR3 has 13 residues. Per germline, CDR1 LNHDA and CDR2 SQIVND (reference sequence). CDR3 nucleotide sequence: TGTGCCAGTAGTATCGCCTTTTTGTTTGAGCAGTTCTTC. Its protein product is CASSIAFLFEQFF.

The chain is built from TRBV28 and TRBJ2-3, with 8 bases fitting TRBD2. CDR3 length: 14 residues. The junction had 5 bases not matched to a gene; V was cut back by 4 bases and J by 5 bases. Germline V gene sequence: CDR1 MDHEN, CDR2 SYDVKM. The DNA of the CDR3 is TGTGCCAGCAGTTCAGGGACTAGTGGAGATACGCAGTATTTT. Its protein product is CASSSGTSGDTQYF.

This clone has only a few counts. The chain joins TRBV29-1 to TRBJ1-5; D possibly corresponds to TRBD1 (5 bases). The CDR3 runs 13 residues. The V end lost 6 bases, the J end lost 3 bases, and 12 bases lay between the germline ends. Germline loops: CDR1 SQVTM, CDR2 ANQGSEA. CDR3 sequence: CSVGRGFNQPQHF. The CDR3 nucleotides are TGCAGCGTCGGAAGGGGCTTCAATCAGCCCCAGCATTTT.

This chain uses TRBV7-9 with TRBJ2-6; 10 bases are shared with TRBD1. CDR1 and CDR2 (germline): SEHNR, FQNEAQ (reference sequence). The CDR3 length is 19 residues. This chain's CDR3 is CERSRDRGLYCPGANVLTF. The CDR3 DNA sequence: TGTGAAAGGTCCCGGGACAGGGGCCTCTATTGTCCTGGGGCCAACGTCCTGACTTTC.

The rearrangement links TRBV27 to TRBJ2-3; D uncertain. CDR1 MNHEY and CDR2 SMNVEV come from the germline V gene (reference sequence). The ends were cut back, 2 bases at V and 4 bases at J, with 7 bases in the middle. The CDR3 loop spans 13 amino acids. The CDR3, as DNA: TGTGCCAGCAGTTTAATTCCCCCAGATACGCAGTATTTT. It specifies CASSLIPPDTQYF.

This clone was seen a few times. This sequence joins TRBV28 and TRBJ1-4; D gene uncertain. This CDR3 is 11 amino acids long. V was cut by 5 bases and J by 3 bases, with 1 base left in between. Germline assignment: CDR1 MDHEN and CDR2 SYDVKM. The CDR3 nucleotides are TGTGCCAGCAGTCCTAATGAAAAACTGTTTTTT. This translates into CASSPNEKLFF. Full variable domain (remainder filled in from reference TRBV28 and TRBJ1-4): DVKVTQSSRYLVKRTGEKVFLECVQDMDHENMFWYRQDPGLGLRLIYFSYDVKMKEKGDIPEGYSVSREKKERFSLILESASTNQTSMYLCASSPNEKLFFGSGTQLSVL.

This chain links TRBV27 with TRBJ1-5, with 7 bases matching TRBD1. V trimming: 8 bases; J trimming: 10 bases; junction bases outside the gene matches: 14. The CDR3 runs 14 residues. Germline CDR1 MNHEY, CDR2 SMNVEV (reference sequence). The CDR3 spells CASAPQGPIGPQHF. Written as DNA, the CDR3 is TGTGCCAGCGCCCCACAGGGGCCAATCGGTCCCCAGCATTTT.

The chain joins TRBV11-2 to TRBJ1-1; no firm D call. The V and J ends lost 3 bases and 0 bases respectively, with 5 bases between them. Germline CDR1 reads SGHAT; CDR2 reads FQNNGV. This CDR3 is built from 13 residues. The DNA of the CDR3 is TGTGCCAGCAGCTTTCAGTTGAACACTGAAGCTTTCTTT. Its protein product is CASSFQLNTEAFF.

The chain is built from TRBV9 and TRBJ1-2; 10 bases agree with TRBD1. Per germline, CDR1 SGDLS and CDR2 YYNGEE. This CDR3 spans 14 amino acids. V was pared by 0 bases and J by 8 bases, with 4 bases of the junction left unmatched. CDR3 bases: TGTGCCAGCAGCGTAGGACAGGGGGCGAGGGGCTACACCTTC. Its protein is CASSVGQGARGYTF.